These T cell receptor beta chains were read from a single sample in a study of T cell changes during pregnancy in multiple sclerosis. Clones were read by immunoSEQ multiplex PCR, and TCRdb kept only the in-frame ones, dropping some. Among about 27,000 clones listed, approximately 89% were seen once. The specimen was CD8+ T cells from peripheral blood mononuclear cells, collected in the second trimester of pregnancy. These receptor sequences come from a female donor with multiple sclerosis, enrolled in a pregnancy study. Both conserved end residues are part of each CDR3. The D gene is left open where the match is weak. Clone sizes are given selectively: once, few, many, or a class where the clone is expanded.

TRBV5-1	TRBD2	TRBJ2-7	once	CASSLASGLAGGTSSYEQYF	TGCGCCAGCAGCTTGGCTTCGGGGCTAGCGGGAGGCACCAGCTCCTACGAGCAGTACTTC
TRBV27	NA	TRBJ1-6	once	CATASGVSPLHF	TGTGCCACCGCCTCAGGGGTTTCACCCCTCCACTTT
TRBV6-4	NA	TRBJ2-7	NA	CASSLAEQYF	TGTGCCAGCAGTCTAGCCGAGCAGTACTTC
TRBV18	NA	TRBJ1-2	NA	CASSPRGRYGYTF	TGTGCCAGCTCACCACGCGGGAGGTATGGCTACACCTTC
TRBV6-4	TRBD2	TRBJ2-3	once	CATPPGTSDTDTQYF	TGTGCCACCCCTCCCGGGACTAGCGATACAGATACGCAGTATTTT
TRBV15	NA	TRBJ2-5	NA	CATSREQIFLGETQYF	TGTGCCACCAGCAGAGAACAGATTTTCCTTGGAGAGACCCAGTACTTC
TRBV7-9	NA	TRBJ2-7	NA	CASSPQTGTVYEQYF	TGTGCCAGCAGCCCACAGACAGGGACTGTTTACGAGCAGTACTTC
TRBV9	NA	TRBJ1-1	few	CASSEEGGTEAFF	TGTGCCAGCAGCGAGGAGGGTGGGACTGAAGCTTTCTTT
TRBV27	NA	TRBJ2-5	NA	CASSLIYRETQYF	TGTGCCAGCAGCCTTATCTACCGGGAGACCCAGTACTTC
TRBV27	TRBD1	TRBJ2-5	NA	CASSLTGEETQYF	TGTGCCAGCAGTTTAACAGGGGAAGAGACCCAGTACTTC
TRBV5-1	NA	TRBJ2-1	NA	CASSSGQSRNEQFF	TGCGCCAGCAGCTCTGGACAGTCTAGGAATGAGCAGTTCTTC
TRBV9	TRBD1	TRBJ2-1	NA	CASSVLGGPGNEQFF	TGTGCCAGCAGCGTACTAGGGGGCCCGGGCAATGAGCAGTTCTTC
TRBV13	TRBD1	TRBJ2-7	once	CASSRQGDPEIYEQYF	TGTGCCAGCAGCCGCCAGGGGGATCCAGAAATCTACGAGCAGTACTTC
TRBV5-1	NA	TRBJ1-1	NA	CASSSSGLTEAFF	TGCGCCAGCAGCTCTTCAGGGCTCACTGAAGCTTTCTTT